These 25 T cell receptor beta chains originate from one sample sequenced in a study of T cell repertoires in cytomegalovirus infection. Their recognized antigens are unknown. TCRdb re-analysed the reads in MiXCR, keeping a single row per CDR3 protein. The table has 95,000 to 150,000 distinct CDR3 sequences, about 32% seen once. Sample: CD8+ T cells from cultured PBMCs, taken from culture after CMV antigen stimulation. These receptors were taken from a human donor in good health (CMV status not recorded). Some clones in this sample may be carry-over from other donors' samples.

This clonotype appeared many times. The rearrangement joins TRBV7-8 to TRBJ1-1, with TRBD1 matching over 9 bases. This CDR3 has 16 amino acids. V lost 5 bases, J lost 1 base, and 8 bases stayed unmatched. Germline V gene sequence: CDR1 SGHVS, CDR2 FQNEAQ. Written as DNA, the CDR3 is TGTGCCAGCAGCCTCCCCGAGACAGGGGGGAACACTGAAGCTTTCTTT. It encodes CASSLPETGGNTEAFF.

The table lists this clonotype with many counts. V usage is TRBV6-5 and J usage is TRBJ1-6; no reliable D call. There are 13 residues in the CDR3. V dropped 0 bases and J dropped 13 bases, with 10 bases sitting between them. Germline V gene data show CDR1 as MNHEY and CDR2 as SVGAGI. This chain's CDR3 is CASSYSIGVPLHF. The CDR3 DNA sequence: TGTGCCAGCAGTTACTCGATTGGAGTCCCCCTCCACTTT.

The rearrangement joins TRBV5-6 to TRBJ1-5; 9 bases are a match to TRBD1. The CDR3 extends over 15 amino acids. Trimming at V came to 4 bases and at J to 6 bases, leaving 8 bases not matched to a gene. CDR1 and CDR2 (germline): SGHDT, YYEEEE. This chain's CDR3 is CASSAGQGMGQPQHF. The CDR3 coding sequence is TGTGCCAGCAGCGCGGGACAGGGCATGGGTCAGCCCCAGCATTTT.

The V gene is TRBV5-1, the J gene TRBJ2-7; the D is unclear. Germline CDR1 reads SGHRS; CDR2 reads YFSETQ. Trimming took off 4 bases at V and 4 bases at J, with 9 bases between the two ends. The CDR3 sequence is 12 residues long. The CDR3 sequence is CASSGVGYEQYF. In nucleotides, the CDR3 is TGCGCCAGCAGCGGCGTTGGGTACGAGCAGTACTTC. The full variable domain, rest sourced from reference TRBV5-1 and TRBJ2-7, is KAGVTQTPRYLIKTRGQQVTLSCSPISGHRSVSWYQQTPGQGLQFLFEYFSETQRNKGNFPGRFSGRQFSNSRSEMNVSTLELGDSALYLCASSGVGYEQYFGPGTRLTVT.

In regard to this clonotype: The junction shows a germline mismatch at one end, possibly a read error. The genes are TRBV6-1 and TRBJ2-7; possible D gene TRBD1, 6 bases. The germline V gene has CDR1 MNHNS and CDR2 SASEGT. There are 18 residues in the CDR3. DNA for the CDR3: TGTGTCAGCCCCCCGCTGGGGCAGGGGCCCCCCTCCCCCTACGAGCAGTACTTC. Protein product: CVSPPLGQGPPSPYEQYF.

There are a few counts of this clonotype. This chain joins TRBV7-9 and TRBJ1-3, with no clear D. Germline V gene lookup returns CDR1 SEHNR and CDR2 FQNEAQ (reference sequence). Trimming shortened V by 3 bases and J by 0 bases, and 15 bases separated the two germline ends. This CDR3 contains 17 residues. The CDR3 coding sequence is TGTGCCAGCAGCTTTTGGCGCGTCGCTTCCTCTGGAAACACCATATATTTT. It specifies CASSFWRVASSGNTIYF.

The CDR3 bases are TGTGCCAGCAGTTTACGCGGGACTAGCGGGCCCCTTTTGAGGGAGCAGTACTTC. Translation: CASSLRGTSGPLLREQYF. V and J are TRBV27 and TRBJ2-7; the match to TRBD2 covers 12 bases. The CDR3 has 18 amino acids. V shed 2 bases, J shed 7 bases, and the junction held 15 bases outside the gene matches. Germline V lookup: CDR1 MNHEY, CDR2 SMNVEV (reference sequence).

The chain recombines TRBV4-1 with TRBJ2-5; 8 nucleotides agree with TRBD1. This CDR3 spans 15 amino acids. The V and J ends lost 0 bases and 4 bases, in that order; junction bases with no gene match: 4. Germline CDR1 MGHRA, CDR2 YSYEKL. The CDR3 DNA follows: TGCGCCAGCAGCCAAGAGGCCAGGGGGCTAGAGACCCAGTACTTC. Its translation is CASSQEARGLETQYF.

This clonotype was seen a few times. The chain has TRBV6-5 and TRBJ1-4; D is perhaps TRBD1 (5 bases). Germline V gene lookup returns CDR1 MNHEY and CDR2 SVGAGI. CDR3 length: 16 amino acids. The ends were cut back, 0 bases at V and 6 bases at J, with 14 bases in the middle. The CDR3 DNA reads as TGTGCCAGCAGTTACTCGGGGCAGACAAGGGATGAAAAACTGTTTTTT. Amino acids: CASSYSGQTRDEKLFF.

The chain couples TRBV9 to TRBJ1-1; TRBD1 aligns across 7 bases. The CDR3 is 14 amino acids. The germline gives CDR1 SGDLS, CDR2 YYNGEE. The V and J ends lost 3 bases and 4 bases, in that order; junction bases with no gene match: 6. The CDR3 loop is CASSASTGITEAFF. CDR3 bases: TGTGCCAGCAGCGCGTCGACAGGGATCACTGAAGCTTTCTTT.

V gene TRBV4-2 combines with J gene TRBJ2-1; TRBD2 is a possible D gene (6 bases). CDR1 and CDR2 (germline): LGHNA, YNFKEQ. This CDR3 spans 16 amino acids. Trimming cost V 4 bases and J 0 bases, with 13 bases left between them. In DNA, the CDR3 is TGTGCCAGCAGCCCCGAGGGACTTCCCTCCTACAATGAGCAGTTCTTC. Its translation is CASSPEGLPSYNEQFF.

This clonotype has a count of ten or more. One end of the junction is discordant with germline, which a read error may explain. The chain combines TRBV12-3 or TRBV12-4 with TRBJ1-5; no reliable D call. CDR3 size: 12 residues. CDR3 amino acids: CASCLADQPQHF. The CDR3 region has the DNA TGTGCCAGCTGTTTGGCAGATCAGCCCCAGCATTTT.

The chain links TRBV6-1 to TRBJ2-5; TRBD1 might be the D (6 bases). Per germline, CDR1 MNHNS and CDR2 SASEGT. CDR3 length equals 15 residues. The V end lost 0 bases, the J end lost 5 bases, and 13 bases lay between the germline ends. The CDR3 DNA reads as TGTGCCAGCAGTGAAGCGGGACATGTAACGGAGACCCAGTACTTC. Encoded protein: CASSEAGHVTETQYF.

This clonotype was counted only a few times. The genes are TRBV7-8 and TRBJ1-5, with 7 bases identical to TRBD1. The germline gives CDR1 SGHVS, CDR2 FQNEAQ. With 5 bases clipped from V and 2 bases from J, the junction kept 6 bases outside the gene matches. The CDR3 length is 15 residues. As DNA, the CDR3 is TGTGCCAGCAGCGAATACAGGGGAGGCAATCAGCCCCAGCATTTT. This translates into CASSEYRGGNQPQHF.

This CDR3 reads CASSPGTGDEQFF. In DNA form, the CDR3 reads TGTGCCAGCTCACCGGGGACAGGGGATGAGCAGTTCTTC. The gene calls are TRBV18 and TRBJ2-1; 10 bases are shared with TRBD1. From germline, CDR1 is KGHSH and CDR2 LQKENI. Losses at the gene ends were 3 bases for V and 8 bases for J; bases not matched to a gene: 1. This CDR3 has 13 residues.

This clonotype was counted at least ten times. V usage is TRBV7-4 and J usage is TRBJ1-5; D gene unclear. CDR1 SGHVT and CDR2 SQSDAQ come from the germline V gene. V lost 1 base to trimming and J lost 0 bases, with 22 bases between them. CDR3 size: 20 residues. CDR3 sequence (DNA): TGTGCCAGCAGCTTAGTATTGCGGCGGCAGGAACAGACTAGCAATCAGCCCCAGCATTTT. Its translation: CASSLVLRRQEQTSNQPQHF. Full variable domain (outside the CDR3, taken from reference TRBV7-4 and TRBJ1-5): GAGVSQSPRYKVAKRGRDVALRCDSISGHVTLYWYRQTLGQGSEVLTYSQSDAQRDKSGRPSGRFSAERPERSVSTLKIQRTEQGDSAVYLCASSLVLRRQEQTSNQPQHFGDGTRLSIL.

The rearrangement joins TRBV10-3 to TRBJ2-1; TRBD1 aligns across 10 bases. This CDR3 is 16 amino acids long. The germline V gene encodes CDR1 ENHRY and CDR2 SYGVKD. The junction had 5 bases not matched to a gene; V was cut back by 6 bases and J by 0 bases. CDR3 in amino acids: CAISSGQGSSYNEQFF. The CDR3 DNA sequence: TGTGCCATCAGCTCGGGACAGGGGAGCTCCTACAATGAGCAGTTCTTC.

The chain uses TRBV28 and TRBJ1-2; D is perhaps TRBD1 (6 bases). Between the trimmed V and J ends, which lost 6 bases and 1 base, there was a span of 18 bases. This CDR3 region has 16 residues. Germline CDR1 and CDR2: MDHEN and SYDVKM. CDR3 nucleotide sequence: TGTGCCAGCAGCCACGGACAGCTACCAATTAACTATGGCTACACCTTC. This gives the protein CASSHGQLPINYGYTF.

V gene TRBV12-3 or TRBV12-4 combines with J gene TRBJ2-3; 11 bases are shared with TRBD1. This CDR3 is built from 19 residues. V shed 6 bases, J shed 1 base, and the junction held 15 bases outside the gene matches. CDR3 in DNA: TGTGCCAGCAGCTCAAAAGACCCGGGACAGGGGGATCGCACAGATACGCAGTATTTT. The encoded protein is CASSSKDPGQGDRTDTQYF.

This clonotype was recorded many times. The rearrangement joins TRBV7-6 to TRBJ2-7, with 7 bases aligning to TRBD1. The CDR3 is 15 amino acids. V gave up 2 bases and J gave up 0 bases; unmatched junction bases: 4. Germline V gene sequence: CDR1 SGHVS, CDR2 FNYEAQ. CDR3 coding DNA: TGTGCCAGCAGCTTATCCAGGGGGACCTCCTACGAGCAGTACTTC. It specifies CASSLSRGTSYEQYF.

This clonotype occurred many times. This chain joins TRBV4-3 and TRBJ1-2; D is uncertain. Germline V gene sequence: CDR1 LGHNA, CDR2 YSLEER. The V end was cut by 4 bases, the J end by 2 bases, with 14 bases between. The CDR3 covers 15 residues. The CDR3 nucleotides read TGCGCCAGCAGCCCGAGCGGTGCTTCGAACTATGGCTACACCTTC. Its protein is CASSPSGASNYGYTF.

This clonotype was detected ten times or more. The rearrangement links TRBV7-2 to TRBJ1-2; the match to TRBD1 covers 12 bases. CDR1 and CDR2 from the germline V gene are SGHTA and FQGNSA. The CDR3 totals 17 residues. The ends lost 5 bases at V and 4 bases at J; junction bases unmatched: 11. For the CDR3, the DNA is TGTGCCAGCAGCGAGTGGGACAGGGGGCGCAACAGCTATGGCTACACCTTC. It codes for CASSEWDRGRNSYGYTF.

This clonotype came up a few times. The chain carries TRBV29-1 and TRBJ1-2; TRBD1 is a possible D gene (6 bases). Trimming cost V 7 bases and J 2 bases, with 11 bases left between them. The CDR3 loop spans 12 amino acids. In germline, CDR1 is SQVTM, CDR2 ANQGSEA. The CDR3 sequence: CSDRDGNYGYTF. The DNA of the CDR3 is TGCAGCGACAGGGACGGCAACTATGGCTACACCTTC.

This chain joins TRBV29-1 and TRBJ2-2, with TRBD2 matching 10 bases. The CDR3 has 13 amino acids. Germline V lookup: CDR1 SQVTM, CDR2 ANQGSEA. The junction had 1 base not matched to a gene; V was cut back by 2 bases and J by 7 bases. The CDR3 protein is CSVELAGVGELFF. DNA for the CDR3: TGCAGCGTTGAACTAGCGGGGGTCGGGGAGCTGTTTTTT.

As to this clonotype: As the CDR3 is not closed by the conserved phenylalanine or tryptophan, this likely results from a read error. This rearrangement joins TRBV29-1 to TRBJ1-2; D is undetermined. Germline CDR1 is SQVTM and CDR2 is ANQGSEA. The CDR3 spans 12 residues. V dropped 3 bases and J dropped 4 bases, with 9 bases sitting between them. CDR3 DNA sequence: TGCAGCGTTGATGAGCTGGGCTATGGCTACACCTCC. It encodes CSVDELGYGYTS.